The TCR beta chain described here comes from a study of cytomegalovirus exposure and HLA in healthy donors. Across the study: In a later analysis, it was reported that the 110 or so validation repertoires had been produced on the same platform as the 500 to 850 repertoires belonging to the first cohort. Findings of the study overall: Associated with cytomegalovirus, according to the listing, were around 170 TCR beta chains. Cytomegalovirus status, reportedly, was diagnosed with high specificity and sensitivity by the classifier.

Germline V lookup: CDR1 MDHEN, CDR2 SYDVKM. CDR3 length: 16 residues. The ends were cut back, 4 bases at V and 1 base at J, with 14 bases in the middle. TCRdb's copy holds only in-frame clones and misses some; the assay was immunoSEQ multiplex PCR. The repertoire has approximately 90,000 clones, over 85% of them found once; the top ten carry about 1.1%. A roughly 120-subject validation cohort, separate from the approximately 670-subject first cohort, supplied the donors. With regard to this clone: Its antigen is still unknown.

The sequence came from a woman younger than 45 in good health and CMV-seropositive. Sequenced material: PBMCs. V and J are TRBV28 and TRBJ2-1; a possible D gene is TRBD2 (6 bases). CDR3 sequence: CASSSPRLVSYNEQFF. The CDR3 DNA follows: TGTGCCAGCAGTTCCCCCCGACTAGTTTCCTACAATGAGCAGTTCTTC.